One sample yielded the 26 T cell receptor beta chains listed below, sequenced in a study of CD8+CD57+ T cells in acquired aplastic anemia. TCR beta VDJ and CDR3 profiling used genomic DNA as template. Via MiXCR, TCRdb re-called the reads, giving one row per CDR3 protein. The table lists 400,000 to 450,000 distinct CDR3 sequences, roughly 64% of them singletons. The sequencing sample was made of sorted CD4+, CD8+, or CD8+CD57+ T cells (not recorded which) from PBMCs. The origin of the receptors is a human donor in good health, serving as a control.

V is TRBV7-2 and J is TRBJ1-2; D gene ambiguous. The V and J ends lost 5 bases and 5 bases respectively, with 9 bases between them. The CDR3 loop spans 12 amino acids. Germline V gives CDR1 SGHTA, CDR2 FQGNSA. CDR3 nucleotides: TGTGCCAGCAGCCTAGATGCGTATGGCTACACCTTC. Translation: CASSLDAYGYTF.

The chain couples TRBV15 to TRBJ1-5; D gene ambiguous. The CDR3 has 15 residues. Germline lookup yields CDR1 LNHNV and CDR2 YYDKDF (reference sequence). The germline V and J ends were trimmed by 0 bases and 1 base, with 7 bases remaining between them. The CDR3 region is CATSRDLASNQPQHF. The DNA of the CDR3 is TGTGCCACCAGCAGAGATTTGGCAAGCAATCAGCCCCAGCATTTT.

V gene TRBV19 combines with J gene TRBJ1-5; the D is unclear. Trimming stripped 1 base from V and 9 bases from J, with 16 bases between. The germline V gene has CDR1 LNHDA and CDR2 SQIVND (reference sequence). CDR3 length: 15 residues. The CDR3: CASSIVGSYNSPQHF. In DNA, the CDR3 is TGTGCCAGTAGTATAGTAGGGTCCTATAATTCGCCCCAGCATTTT.

This clonotype was observed a single time. At one end the junction does not follow the germline gene, possibly because of a read error. CDR3 sequence (DNA): TGTGCCACCAGCGACCGGACGGGCGAGGCTGAAACGCTGTATTTT. Its protein product is CATSDRTGEAETLYF. The rearrangement joins TRBV7-9 to TRBJ2-3; D is ambiguous. Germline CDR1 is SEHNR and CDR2 is FQNEAQ (reference sequence). The CDR3 is 15 residues long. Full variable domain (remainder filled in from reference TRBV7-9 and TRBJ2-3): DTGVSQNPRHKITKRGQNVTFRCDPISEHNRLYWYRQTLGQGPEFLTYFQNEAQLEKSRLLSDRFSAERPKGSFSTLEIQRTEQGDSAMYLCATSDRTGEAETLYFGPGTRLTVL.

The chain uses TRBV2 and TRBJ2-7, with D possibly being TRBD2 (6 bases). This CDR3 comprises 14 residues. The V end was cut by 6 bases, the J end by 11 bases, with 23 bases between. Germline lookup yields CDR1 SNHLY and CDR2 FYNNEI. CDR3 protein: CASSCGRGKPGEYF. Written as DNA, the CDR3 is TGTGCCAGCAGCTGCGGACGGGGGAAGCCCGGGGAGTACTTC.

This clonotype appeared once. V usage is TRBV4-1 and J usage is TRBJ1-5; a possible D gene is TRBD1 (5 bases). This CDR3 spans 14 amino acids. The ends were cut back, 4 bases at V and 6 bases at J, with 13 bases in the middle. The germline V gene encodes CDR1 MGHRA and CDR2 YSYEKL. This CDR3 is CASSPREGSQPQHF. CDR3 coding DNA: TGCGCCAGCAGCCCGAGGGAGGGGAGTCAGCCCCAGCATTTT.

This clonotype was seen repeatedly, ten times or more. The chain couples TRBV5-1 to TRBJ1-6, with TRBD1 matching 8 bases. Trimming removed 4 bases from V and 10 bases from J; junction bases left unmatched: 7. Germline CDR1 reads SGHRS; CDR2 reads YFSETQ. This CDR3 spans 14 amino acids. DNA for the CDR3: TGCGCCAGCAGCAAGGACAGGGTCAACTCACCCCTCCACTTT. Translation: CASSKDRVNSPLHF.

This clonotype was counted a few times. The J gene is TRBJ1-2, the V gene TRBV19; no clear D gene. This CDR3 has 14 residues. The V and J ends lost 1 base and 8 bases respectively, with 14 bases between them. Germline V lookup: CDR1 LNHDA, CDR2 SQIVND (reference sequence). CDR3: CASSIVDKTSGYTF. Here the CDR3 DNA reads TGTGCCAGTAGTATAGTCGACAAGACCTCCGGCTACACCTTC.

This clonotype was found a few times. This sequence joins TRBV12-3 or TRBV12-4 and TRBJ1-2; D not certain. Trimming removed 3 bases from V and 2 bases from J, with 7 bases in between. The CDR3 spans 13 residues. The CDR3 region is CASSLTANYGYTF. The DNA for the CDR3 is TGTGCCAGCAGTTTGACGGCAAACTATGGCTACACCTTC.

The chain carries TRBV7-2 and TRBJ2-3; D possibly matches TRBD1 or TRBD2 (7 bases each). Trimming took off 6 bases at V and 15 bases at J, with 28 bases between the two ends. CDR1 is SGHTA and CDR2 is FQGNSA in the germline V gene. This CDR3 has 15 amino acids. For the CDR3, the DNA is TGTGCCAGCAGTCCCAGGGGGGGGGGCACTGAAGCTTTCTATTTT. Its translation is CASSPRGGGTEAFYF.

CDR3 region: CASSVHGTGFYNEQFF. The CDR3 coding sequence is TGTGCCAGCAGCGTTCATGGGACAGGGTTTTACAATGAGCAGTTCTTC. The V call is TRBV12-3 or TRBV12-4, the J call TRBJ2-1; 9 positions match TRBD1. V was clipped by 6 bases and J by 4 bases; unmatched bases: 10. This CDR3 is 16 amino acids long.

This clonotype was recorded at least ten times. In DNA form, the CDR3 reads TGCGCCAGCAGCCAAAATAACTGGGACGGAAATGAAAAACTGTTTTTT. Its translation: CASSQNNWDGNEKLFF. The J gene is TRBJ1-4, the V gene TRBV4-3, with a tentative D call TRBD1 (5 bases). The germline V gene has CDR1 LGHNA and CDR2 YSLEER. The CDR3 extends over 16 amino acids. The V gene lost 2 bases and the J gene lost 5 bases, with 15 bases spanning the gap.

In regard to this clonotype: The junction departs from the called germline gene at one end, perhaps through a read error. V and J are TRBV7-8 and TRBJ1-5; D remains unclear. The CDR3 totals 15 residues. Germline CDR1 and CDR2: SGHVS and FQNEAQ. DNA of the CDR3: TGTGCCACCAGCTTTGAAGGGATCGAGACCTACGAGCAGCATTTT. It translates to CATSFEGIETYEQHF.

The sample holds many counts of this clonotype. This chain uses TRBV20-1 with TRBJ1-1; no reliable D call. Germline V gene lookup returns CDR1 DFQATT and CDR2 SNEGSKA (reference sequence). The V and J ends lost 5 bases and 2 bases respectively, with 9 bases between them. The CDR3 has 12 amino acids. CDR3 loop: CSAAYPNTEAFF. The CDR3 DNA sequence: TGCAGTGCTGCGTATCCCAACACTGAAGCTTTCTTT.

The chain couples TRBV7-8 to TRBJ1-2; a weak D match, TRBD1 (6 bases). Trimming pared 7 bases from V and 3 bases from J, leaving 18 bases between. The CDR3 has 15 amino acids. In germline, CDR1 is SGHVS, CDR2 FQNEAQ. CDR3 region: CASTGQRLNYYGYTF. As DNA, the CDR3 is TGTGCCAGCACTGGACAGCGCCTAAATTACTATGGCTACACCTTC.

On this clonotype itself: Relative to the germline gene, one junction end is altered; a read error may explain this. The chain combines TRBV5-4 with TRBJ2-7; D not certain. Germline assignment: CDR1 SGHNT and CDR2 YYREEE (reference sequence). This CDR3 has 13 residues. Here the CDR3 reads CASTLERGYEQYF. The DNA for the CDR3 is TGCGCCAGCACCCTGGAACGCGGCTACGAGCAGTACTTC.

This clonotype was found a few times. Possible read error: a much larger clone is one base away. The rearrangement joins TRBV4-1 to TRBJ1-2; 8 bases map to TRBD1. Germline CDR1 and CDR2: MGHRA and YSYEKL. The CDR3 is made up of 18 amino acids. This CDR3 is CASNQDDLFGQGTFGYTF. The CDR3 coding sequence is TGCGCCAGCAACCAAGATGATCTTTTCGGACAGGGAACTTTCGGCTACACCTTC.

The rearrangement uses TRBV2 and TRBJ1-2; D possibly corresponds to TRBD1 (6 bases). Per the germline V gene, CDR1 is SNHLY and CDR2 is FYNNEI. The CDR3 is 14 amino acids. The germline V and J ends were trimmed by 6 bases and 7 bases, with 18 bases remaining between them. Here the CDR3 DNA reads TGTGCCAGCAGAGGCGTACAGGGCAATGGTGGCTACACCTTC. As protein: CASRGVQGNGGYTF.

Comments on this clonotype: At one end, the junction sequence differs from germline, possibly due to a read error. The chain recombines TRBV7-9 with TRBJ2-7; 7 bases align to TRBD2. Germline loops: CDR1 SEHNR, CDR2 FQNEAQ (reference sequence). CDR3 length: 15 residues. The chain's CDR3 is CATSSGNSSTDEQYF. The CDR3 nucleotides are TGTGCCACCAGCAGCGGGAACTCGTCTACTGACGAGCAGTACTTC.

The chain has TRBV3-1 and TRBJ2-3, with 8 bases lining up with TRBD2. The J segment lost 5 bases and the V segment lost 1 base, leaving 14 bases of the junction unmatched. The CDR3 is made up of 18 amino acids. Germline assignment: CDR1 LGHDT and CDR2 YNNKEL (reference sequence). The CDR3 here is CASSQGQRGGGPEDTQYF. The CDR3 bases are TGTGCCAGCAGCCAAGGCCAAAGGGGCGGGGGGCCAGAAGATACGCAGTATTTT.

The rearrangement joins TRBV11-2 to TRBJ2-7; D call uncertain. With 7 bases removed from V and 2 bases from J, the gap between germline ends came to 15 bases. Per germline, CDR1 SGHAT and CDR2 FQNNGV. This CDR3 has 14 residues. In DNA form, the CDR3 reads TGTGCCAGCACCCCAAACCGGCTGCCCTACGAGCAGTACTTC. Translating it yields CASTPNRLPYEQYF.

This chain links TRBV5-1 with TRBJ2-7, with D perhaps given as TRBD1 or TRBD2 (5 bases each). Germline CDR1 reads SGHRS; CDR2 reads YFSETQ. The CDR3 runs to 14 residues. Here the CDR3 DNA reads TGTGCCAGCAGCTCCGGGGCAGGTTCCTACGAGCAGTACGTC. As protein: CASSSGAGSYEQYV.

This clonotype was detected only a few times. The chain is built from TRBV7-9 and TRBJ2-7, with TRBD1 matching 8 bases. Germline V gene data show CDR1 as SEHNR and CDR2 as FQNEAQ (reference sequence). V was clipped by 5 bases and J by 6 bases; unmatched bases: 9. The CDR3 sequence is 14 residues long. The CDR3 loop is CASSPPRTGSEQYF. In nucleotides, the CDR3 is TGTGCCAGCAGCCCCCCTCGGACAGGGAGCGAGCAGTACTTC.

This chain uses TRBV2 with TRBJ1-2, with 7 bases lining up with TRBD1. The trim removed 6 bases at V and 12 bases at J, leaving 10 bases unmatched. The germline V gene has CDR1 SNHLY and CDR2 FYNNEI. The CDR3 loop spans 12 amino acids. The CDR3 region has the DNA TGTGCCAGCAGCTGTCCGGGACAGAGCCACACCTTC. This encodes CASSCPGQSHTF.

This sequence joins TRBV5-1 and TRBJ1-6; D perhaps matches TRBD1 (6 bases). The CDR3 loop spans 16 amino acids. Germline CDR1 and CDR2: SGHRS and YFSETQ. Trimming took 3 bases from V and 6 from J, leaving 16 bases between them. This CDR3 is CASSWYGGPTNSPLHF. The CDR3 DNA reads as TGCGCCAGCAGCTGGTACGGGGGGCCAACTAATTCACCCCTCCACTTT.

This clonotype was observed many times. This chain uses TRBV7-2 with TRBJ2-6; no clear D. V was clipped by 6 bases and J by 2 bases, with 5 bases between them. Germline CDR1 is SGHTA and CDR2 is FQGNSA. The CDR3 spans 13 residues. The CDR3 nucleotides are TGTGCCAGCAGTTTTCCTGGGGCCAACGTCCTGACTTTC. Translated: CASSFPGANVLTF.